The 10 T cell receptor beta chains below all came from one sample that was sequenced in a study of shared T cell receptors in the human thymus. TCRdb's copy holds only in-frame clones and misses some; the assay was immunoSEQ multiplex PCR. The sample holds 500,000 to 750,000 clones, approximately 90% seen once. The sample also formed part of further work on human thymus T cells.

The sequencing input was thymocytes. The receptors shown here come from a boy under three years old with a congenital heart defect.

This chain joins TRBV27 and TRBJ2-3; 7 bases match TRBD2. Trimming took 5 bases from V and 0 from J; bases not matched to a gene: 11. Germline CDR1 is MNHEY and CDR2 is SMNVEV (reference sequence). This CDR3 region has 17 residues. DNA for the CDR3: TGTGCCAGCAGTCCGTCACCTAGCGGCCAAAGCACAGATACGCAGTATTTT. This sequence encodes CASSPSPSGQSTDTQYF.

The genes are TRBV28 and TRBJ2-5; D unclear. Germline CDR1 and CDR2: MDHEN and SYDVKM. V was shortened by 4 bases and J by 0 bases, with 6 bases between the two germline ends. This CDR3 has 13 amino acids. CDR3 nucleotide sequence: TGTGCCAGCAGTTACGGGTACCAAGAGACCCAGTACTTC. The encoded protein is CASSYGYQETQYF.

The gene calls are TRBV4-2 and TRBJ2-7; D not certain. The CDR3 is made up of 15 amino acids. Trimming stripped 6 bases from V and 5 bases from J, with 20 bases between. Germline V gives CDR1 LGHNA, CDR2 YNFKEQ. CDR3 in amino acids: CASSPTQLITDEQYF. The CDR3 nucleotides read TGTGCCAGCAGTCCCACCCAACTGATAACGGACGAGCAGTACTTC.

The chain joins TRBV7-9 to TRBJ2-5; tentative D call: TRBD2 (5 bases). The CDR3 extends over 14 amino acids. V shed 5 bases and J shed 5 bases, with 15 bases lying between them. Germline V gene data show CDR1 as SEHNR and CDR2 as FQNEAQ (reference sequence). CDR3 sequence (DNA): TGTGCCAGCAGCCAGAGGGTGGGCGGTGAGACCCAGTACTTC. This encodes CASSQRVGGETQYF.

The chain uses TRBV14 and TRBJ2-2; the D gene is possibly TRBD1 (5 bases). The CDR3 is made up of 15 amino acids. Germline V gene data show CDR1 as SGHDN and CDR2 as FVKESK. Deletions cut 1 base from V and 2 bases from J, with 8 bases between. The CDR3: CASSQADSNTGELFF. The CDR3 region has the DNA TGTGCCAGCAGCCAAGCTGACAGCAACACCGGGGAGCTGTTTTTT. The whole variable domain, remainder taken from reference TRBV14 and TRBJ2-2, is EAGVTQFPSHSVIEKGQTVTLRCDPISGHDNLYWYRRVMGKEIKFLLHFVKESKQDESGMPNNRFLAERTGGTYSTLKVQPAELEDSGVYFCASSQADSNTGELFFGEGSRLTVL.

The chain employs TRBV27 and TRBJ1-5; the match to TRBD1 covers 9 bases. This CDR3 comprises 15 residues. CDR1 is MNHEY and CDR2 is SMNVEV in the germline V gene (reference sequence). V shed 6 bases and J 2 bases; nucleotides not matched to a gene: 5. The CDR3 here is CASSQQGAGNQPQHF. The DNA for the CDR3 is TGTGCCAGCAGCCAACAGGGGGCTGGCAATCAGCCCCAGCATTTT.

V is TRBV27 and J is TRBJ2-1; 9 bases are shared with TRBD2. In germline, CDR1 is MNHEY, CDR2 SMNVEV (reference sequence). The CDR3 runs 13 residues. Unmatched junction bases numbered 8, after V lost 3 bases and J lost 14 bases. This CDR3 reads CASSFYLAGDEFF. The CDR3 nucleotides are TGTGCCAGCAGTTTTTACTTAGCGGGAGATGAGTTCTTC.

CDR3: CASSDQTGIGGYTF. DNA of the CDR3: TGTGCCAGCAGTGACCAGACAGGGATCGGAGGCTACACCTTC. The chain employs TRBV6-1 and TRBJ1-2, with 7 nucleotides matching TRBD1. The CDR3 has 14 amino acids. The germline gives CDR1 MNHNS, CDR2 SASEGT. With V trimmed by 3 bases and J by 8 bases, 9 bases remained unmatched.

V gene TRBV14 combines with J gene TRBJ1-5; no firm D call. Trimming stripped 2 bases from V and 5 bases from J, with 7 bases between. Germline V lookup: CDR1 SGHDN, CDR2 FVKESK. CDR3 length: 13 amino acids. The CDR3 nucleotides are TGTGCCAGCAGCCAACAGTCTGATCAGCCCCAGCATTTT. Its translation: CASSQQSDQPQHF.

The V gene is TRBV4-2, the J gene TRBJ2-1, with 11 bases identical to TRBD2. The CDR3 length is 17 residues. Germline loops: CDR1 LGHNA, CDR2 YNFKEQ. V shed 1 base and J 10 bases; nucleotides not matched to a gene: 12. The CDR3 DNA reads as TGTGCCAGCAGCCAAGGACTAGCGGGACCTATAAGGAAGGAGCAGTTCTTC. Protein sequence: CASSQGLAGPIRKEQFF.